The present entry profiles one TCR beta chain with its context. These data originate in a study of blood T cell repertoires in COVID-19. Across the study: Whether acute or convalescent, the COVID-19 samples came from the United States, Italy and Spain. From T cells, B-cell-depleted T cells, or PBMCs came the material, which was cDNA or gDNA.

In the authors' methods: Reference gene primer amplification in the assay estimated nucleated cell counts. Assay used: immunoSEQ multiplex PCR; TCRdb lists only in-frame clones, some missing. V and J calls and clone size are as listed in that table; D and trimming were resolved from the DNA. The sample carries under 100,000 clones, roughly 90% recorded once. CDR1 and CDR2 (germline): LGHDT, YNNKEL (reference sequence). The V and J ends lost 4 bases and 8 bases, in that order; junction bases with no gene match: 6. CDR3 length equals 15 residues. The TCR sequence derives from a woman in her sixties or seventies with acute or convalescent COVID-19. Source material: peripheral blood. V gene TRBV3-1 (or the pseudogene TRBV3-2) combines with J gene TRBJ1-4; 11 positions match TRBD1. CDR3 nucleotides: TGTGCCAGCAGCCTTGGGACAGGGGGAGGGGAAAAACTGTTTTTT. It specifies CASSLGTGGGEKLFF.